The 19 T cell receptor beta chains reported below all come from one sample, sequenced in a study of blood T cell repertoires in COVID-19. TCRdb keeps only in-frame clones here, not all; method: immunoSEQ multiplex PCR. The repertoire consists of roughly 35,000 clones, with 80% to 90% occurring once and the leading ten covering 11% to 15%. Sequenced sample: peripheral blood. The receptors were sampled from a man aged 55 to 70 with active COVID-19.

J is TRBJ2-1 and V is TRBV18; TRBD2 aligns across 8 bases. This CDR3 has 15 amino acids. Germline values: CDR1 KGHSH, CDR2 LQKENI. V lost 3 bases, J lost 5 bases, and 6 bases stayed unmatched. The DNA of the CDR3 is TGTGCCAGCTCACCCCTGGCGGGAGGTAACAATGAGCAGTTCTTC. Its translation is CASSPLAGGNNEQFF.

The rearrangement links TRBV18 to TRBJ2-3; D not certain. Germline V gene data show CDR1 as KGHSH and CDR2 as LQKENI. V was clipped by 3 bases and J by 5 bases, with 18 bases between them. There are 16 residues in the CDR3. CDR3 nucleotides: TGTGCCAGCTCACCGGAATTGGTAGCCGGCCGAGATACGCAGTATTTT. Protein: CASSPELVAGRDTQYF.

This sequence joins TRBV11-3 and TRBJ2-5; a weak D match, TRBD1 (6 bases). The CDR3 has 17 amino acids. The V gene lost 3 bases and the J gene lost 3 bases, with 20 bases spanning the gap. Germline CDR1 is SGHNT and CDR2 is YENEEA. CDR3 region: CASSFRRIAKGEETQYF. The CDR3 bases are TGTGCCAGCAGCTTTCGTCGTATCGCAAAGGGGGAAGAGACCCAGTACTTC.

CDR3: CASRKQGAYTGELFF. The CDR3 DNA is TGTGCCAGCAGGAAACAGGGGGCTTACACCGGGGAGCTGTTTTTT. This sequence joins TRBV28 and TRBJ2-2; the match to TRBD1 covers 9 bases. Germline CDR1 MDHEN, CDR2 SYDVKM. The CDR3 totals 15 residues. J gave up 3 bases and V 6 bases, and 5 bases lay outside the gene matches. The full variable domain, in which reference TRBV28 and TRBJ2-2 provide the parts outside the CDR3, is DVKVTQSSRYLVKRTGEKVFLECVQDMDHENMFWYRQDPGLGLRLIYFSYDVKMKEKGDIPEGYSVSREKKERFSLILESASTNQTSMYLCASRKQGAYTGELFFGEGSRLTVL.

The CDR3 DNA is TGTGCCAGCCCCTGGGGCAGGCTTCGAGAAAAACTGTTTTTT. Its translation is CASPWGRLREKLFF. This chain connects TRBV21-1 to TRBJ1-4; TRBD1 reflects the table's D call only, with no check against the DNA. TRBV21-1 has pseudogene status. This CDR3 is 14 amino acids long.

This clone came up once. This chain joins TRBV14 and TRBJ2-5, with TRBD1 matching 10 bases. Germline values: CDR1 SGHDN, CDR2 FVKESK. CDR3 length: 19 residues. The ends lost 4 bases at V and 2 bases at J; junction bases unmatched: 16. CDR3 nucleotide sequence: TGTGCCAGCAGCCTACGACAGGGGGCTTTCAGCGGGCATCAAGAGACCCAGTACTTC. The encoded protein is CASSLRQGAFSGHQETQYF.

The rearrangement joins TRBV7-2 to TRBJ2-7; D possibly corresponds to TRBD1 (6 bases). V shed 2 bases and J shed 4 bases, with 12 bases lying between them. From germline, CDR1 is SGHTA and CDR2 FQGNSA. The CDR3 runs 14 residues. CDR3 in DNA: TGTGCCAGCAGCTTACCGACAGGAGTATACGAGCAGTACTTC. Residues: CASSLPTGVYEQYF.

V and J are TRBV23-1 and TRBJ2-7; TRBD1 aligns across 9 bases. Being an ORF, TRBV23-1 has a function that is uncertain. Trimming took 6 bases from V and 0 from J; bases not matched to a gene: 18. The CDR3 contains 19 residues. The CDR3 DNA follows: TGCGCCAGCAGCCTGAGGGGGACAGGGTGGGTTGAGAACTCCTACGAGCAGTACTTC. Translated: CASSLRGTGWVENSYEQYF.

This clone has just one count. V is TRBV5-5 and J is TRBJ1-6, with 7 bases matching TRBD1. Germline CDR1 is SGHKS and CDR2 is YYEKEE (reference sequence). The CDR3 consists of 18 residues. V shed 3 bases, J shed 7 bases, and the junction held 16 bases outside the gene matches. CDR3 bases: TGTGCCAGCAGCTCACTCCCGACCCCCGGGACAGCAAATTCACCCCTCCACTTT. Translated, it gives CASSSLPTPGTANSPLHF.

The chain is built from TRBV4-1 and TRBJ1-2; a possible D gene is TRBD1 (5 bases). Deletions cut 4 bases from V and 6 bases from J, with 18 bases between. The CDR3 has 15 residues. Germline values: CDR1 MGHRA, CDR2 YSYEKL. This CDR3 reads CASSPSPPGSDGYTF. The CDR3 DNA sequence: TGCGCCAGCAGCCCTAGTCCGCCAGGGTCTGATGGCTACACCTTC.

The CDR3 region has the DNA TGTGCCAGCTCACCACTCGGGAGTGGTTCAGATACGCAGTATTTT. Its protein is CASSPLGSGSDTQYF. This sequence joins TRBV18 and TRBJ2-3; possible D gene TRBD2, 6 bases. This CDR3 is 15 amino acids long. Germline V CDR1 and CDR2: KGHSH, LQKENI. Trimming removed 1 base at V and 4 bases at J, with 12 bases between.

This chain connects TRBV7-2 to TRBJ2-7, with D tentatively TRBD2 (5 bases). The CDR3 runs to 13 residues. From germline, CDR1 is SGHTA and CDR2 FQGNSA. The germline V and J ends were trimmed by 7 bases and 4 bases, with 14 bases remaining between them. DNA of the CDR3: TGTGCCAGCACCTCCTGGTCGGGGTACGAGCAGTACTTC. It encodes CASTSWSGYEQYF. Full variable domain (outside the CDR3, taken from reference TRBV7-2 and TRBJ2-7): GAGVSQSPSNKVTEKGKDVELRCDPISGHTALYWYRQSLGQGLEFLIYFQGNSAPDKSGLPSDRFSAERTGGSVSTLTIQRTQQEDSAVYLCASTSWSGYEQYFGPGTRLTVT.

This clone showed up just once. This chain uses TRBV27 with TRBJ2-1, with unresolved D. There are 14 residues in the CDR3. Deletions cut 0 bases from V and 2 bases from J, with 5 bases between. Germline CDR1 reads MNHEY; CDR2 reads SMNVEV (reference sequence). The CDR3, as DNA: TGTGCCAGCAGTTTATCTTCGGCCTACAATGAGCAGTTCTTC. It codes for CASSLSSAYNEQFF.

The chain uses TRBV6-2 or TRBV6-3 and TRBJ1-6; no clear D. V shed 3 bases and J shed 7 bases, with 7 bases lying between them. Germline loops: CDR1 MNHEY, CDR2 SVGEGT. This CDR3 has 13 residues. The CDR3, as DNA: TGTGCCAGCAGTTATCAGGTGAATTCACCCCTCCACTTT. This translates into CASSYQVNSPLHF.

CDR3 sequence: CASSRGTGYEQYF. DNA for the CDR3: TGTGCCAGCTCACGCGGGACTGGATACGAGCAGTACTTC. The chain is built from TRBV27 and TRBJ2-7, with D perhaps matching TRBD2 (6 bases). The CDR3 length is 13 residues. Trimming cost V 8 bases and J 4 bases, with 15 bases left between them. CDR1 and CDR2 from the germline V gene are MNHEY and SMNVEV (reference sequence).

V usage is TRBV11-2 and J usage is TRBJ2-3, with a weak D call TRBD2 (6 bases). The CDR3 extends over 16 amino acids. V was cut by 5 bases and J by 6 bases, with 21 bases left in between. Germline CDR1 is SGHAT and CDR2 is FQNNGV. DNA of the CDR3: TGTGCCAGCAGCCCCCGGAGGGCCAGGGCAGGTGATACGCAGTATTTT. Translation: CASSPRRARAGDTQYF.

The chain is built from TRBV19 and TRBJ1-1, with D possibly matching TRBD1 (6 bases). This CDR3 has 14 amino acids. Germline V gene sequence: CDR1 LNHDA, CDR2 SQIVND (reference sequence). The V and J ends lost 5 bases and 6 bases respectively, with 16 bases between them. The CDR3 spells CASSSGGLGSEAFF. As DNA, the CDR3 is TGTGCCAGTAGTTCCGGGGGGCTGGGCTCTGAAGCTTTCTTT.

The chain combines TRBV28 with TRBJ2-2; 7 bases align to TRBD1. The CDR3 consists of 14 residues. V dropped 7 bases and J dropped 4; count of bases not matched to a gene: 6. Germline V gives CDR1 MDHEN, CDR2 SYDVKM. The CDR3 here is CASMQGVGTGELFF. Here the CDR3 DNA reads TGTGCCAGCATGCAGGGGGTCGGCACCGGGGAGCTGTTTTTT.

The chain has TRBV6-5 and TRBJ1-2; possible D gene TRBD1, 5 bases. This CDR3 is built from 16 residues. Germline CDR1 MNHEY, CDR2 SVGAGI. V lost 2 bases and J 8 bases, leaving 21 bases between the germline ends. The CDR3 DNA is TGTGCCAGCAGTTACGGCTCAGGGAGGAAATGGGGCGGCTACACCTTC. It is translated as CASSYGSGRKWGGYTF.